This T cell receptor (beta chain) was recorded in a study of graft-versus-host responses after intestinal transplantation (TCRdb year 2021). Context from the whole study: The transplants that recipients received were multivisceral, liver-intestinal, or isolated intestinal. After intestinal transplantation, graft-versus-host and host-versus-graft alloreactive T cell clones were followed in the graft, circulation and bone marrow using bulk TCR-beta CDR3 sequencing. Rather than going through the commercial service, samples from a few later patients were sequenced in-house on an Illumina MiSeq and processed with MiXCR. Anti-thymocyte globulin induction was given to all recipients, followed by maintenance tacrolimus and steroids for two to three years. To identify alloreactive clones, pre-transplant mixed lymphocyte reaction products were sequenced and compared with unstimulated pre-transplant donor and recipient T cells. The cohort enrolled about 23 intestinal transplant recipients, one of whom was a retransplant, and a few patients without pretransplant specimens were excluded. Donor T cell macrochimerism was defined as a peak of at least 4% donor T cells among recipient peripheral blood mononuclear cells. The investigation overall reported the following: The relatively low number and heterogeneity of intestinal transplant patients limited the conclusions. High GvH to HvG T cell clonal ratios were observed in the allografts of patients with donor T cell macrochimerism. Early after transplant, peak levels of circulating GvH clones were associated with declines in HvG clones. GvH clones were found in recipient bone marrow, and some of the GvH clones appeared earlier in ileal mucosa or blood, which is consistent with an intestinal mucosal origin.

A note on this clone: The specificity of this receptor is unknown. Per-base quality was not reported, and no clone a single base away is much larger than it.

Blood samples were collected up to 4 times in the first month after transplant and then at least monthly when available. CDR1 and CDR2 were assigned from the germline V gene as SNHLY and FYNNEI. V and J lose 6 bases and 3 bases, and a span of 15 bases separates them. Its CDR3 holds 14 amino acids, cysteine through phenylalanine. Of the read, only the CDR3 DNA is kept; its 42 bases are in frame from base 1. Receptor libraries were prepared by the immunoSEQ multiplex PCR assay. For most patients, genomic DNA was subjected to high-throughput TCR-beta CDR3 sequencing by Adaptive Biotechnologies. As for the original processing: TCR sequencing data were retrieved from Adaptive's ImmunoSEQ software for roughly 17 patients, whereas a few other patients were processed with MiXCR and VDJtools. CDR3 nucleotide sequences shared between donor and recipient were removed because the origin of such sequences could not be assigned. Alloreactive clones required at least 2-fold expansion over unstimulated cells and minimum CFSE-low frequency of 0.002% (template counts) or 0.001% (read counts). Mappable clones were those detected in sequenced pre-transplant spleen, lymph node, or MLR CFSE-low populations of the donor or recipient. The cumulative frequency of alloreactive clones was calculated as a percentage of all sequences, weighted by copy number. TCRdb stores this immuneACCESS table with in-frame sequences only. Part of the clones is absent; in the studies checked, under half of the shortfall reflects unresolved V genes, and no reason is known for the rest. The V and J calls and the clone size are those of that table, but D and trimming were determined from the DNA. The table for this sample lists 80,000 or so clones; about 90% of them were counted only once. The ten top clones hold about 0.63% of the sample.

Recombination connected TRBV2 to TRBJ2-7, and the D gene may be TRBD1, 6 bases matching. The source was PBMCs, collected 98 days after intestinal transplantation. The sequence was obtained from a human patient who received an intestinal transplant, so some T cells may come from the graft donor. CDR3 protein: CASRTGQRDYEQYF. The nucleotide sequence is given as TGTGCCAGCAGAACAGGACAGAGGGACTACGAGCAGTACTTC.